This TCR beta chain emerged from a study of T cell responses to AZD1222 COVID-19 vaccine. Second-dose intervals of approximately 4 or approximately 12 weeks were pooled. Germline V gene sequence: CDR1 MNHEY, CDR2 SVGEGT. This CDR3 is 14 amino acids long. V was pared by 2 bases and J by 5 bases, with 9 bases between. Comments on this clone: As yet, its antigen is unknown.

Broader study findings: A reported finding is that nearly half of spike-specific TCRs target unmutated variant regions. Donors were mostly white British, more females; clonal diversity possibly underestimated.

Some clones are missing from TCRdb's copy, which holds only in-frame ones; the method was immunoSEQ multiplex PCR. The sample shows under 200,000 clones, 92% of them seen only once. The source material was peripheral blood, sampled 28 days after the second AZD1222 dose. The receptor comes from an adult who received the AZD1222 COVID-19 vaccine. The chain uses TRBV6-2 or TRBV6-3 and TRBJ2-2, with D unclear. Written as DNA, the CDR3 is TGTGCCAGCAGTTACGGGCGGTTTACCGGGGAGCTGTTTTTT. Translated: CASSYGRFTGELFF.